A selection of T cell receptor beta chains follows, all from one sample in a study of T cells in Graves' hyperthyroidism and ophthalmopathy. TCRdb itself ran the multiplex PCR reads through MiXCR, one entry per CDR3 protein. The sample consists of some 400,000 distinct CDR3 sequences, approximately 14% of them appearing once. Sequenced input: blood. The receptor source for this set is a woman aged 55-69 years with Graves' hyperthyroidism. CDR3s include the opening cysteine and the closing phenylalanine or tryptophan. The order of the fields is CDR3 protein, clone size, J gene, V gene. Clone size, where shown, is once, few, many, or a class for clones that have expanded.

CDR3aa: CASSLGGVRYNEQFF; abundance: many; j_gene: TRBJ2-1; v_gene: TRBV28
CDR3aa: CASSPLGARSSYEQYF; abundance: many; j_gene: TRBJ2-7; v_gene: TRBV14
CDR3aa: CASSLRGLRETQYF; abundance: NA; j_gene: TRBJ2-5; v_gene: TRBV7-9
CDR3aa: CASSFRGLYNEQFF; abundance: many; j_gene: TRBJ2-1; v_gene: TRBV12-3/TRBV12-4
CDR3aa: CASSRAGLSIGTDTQYF; abundance: few; j_gene: TRBJ2-3; v_gene: TRBV19
CDR3aa: CASSLVPTDTQYF; abundance: many; j_gene: TRBJ2-3; v_gene: TRBV11-3
CDR3aa: CASSSSIGGGPQYF; abundance: many; j_gene: TRBJ2-5; v_gene: TRBV7-9
CDR3aa: CANTAPVGTEAFF; abundance: many; j_gene: TRBJ1-1; v_gene: TRBV6-1
CDR3aa: CAVGDRGLGTEAFF; abundance: few; j_gene: TRBJ1-1; v_gene: TRBV27
CDR3aa: CAISEDRVGASPLHF; abundance: few; j_gene: TRBJ1-6; v_gene: TRBV10-3
CDR3aa: CASSLTHRDYEQYF; abundance: many; j_gene: TRBJ2-7; v_gene: TRBV27
CDR3aa: CASSQQTQNIQYF; abundance: many; j_gene: TRBJ2-4; v_gene: TRBV18
CDR3aa: CASSQVGQRAGNTIYF; abundance: many; j_gene: TRBJ1-3; v_gene: TRBV3-1
CDR3aa: CASSEQGQSGNTIYF; abundance: many; j_gene: TRBJ1-3; v_gene: TRBV11-3
CDR3aa: CAISGAGQQETQYF; abundance: many; j_gene: TRBJ2-5; v_gene: TRBV10-3
CDR3aa: CASSWGQSNSPLHF; abundance: many; j_gene: TRBJ1-6; v_gene: TRBV12-3/TRBV12-4
CDR3aa: CAWESATSTDTQYF; abundance: few; j_gene: TRBJ2-3; v_gene: TRBV30
CDR3aa: CASRDRGALRNQPQHF; abundance: many; j_gene: TRBJ1-5; v_gene: TRBV27
CDR3aa: CASSRTSEQFF; abundance: many; j_gene: TRBJ2-1; v_gene: TRBV11-3
CDR3aa: CAWSVPWTTIALRGYTF; abundance: many; j_gene: TRBJ1-2; v_gene: TRBV30
CDR3aa: CASSPRGPPTNEKLFF; abundance: NA; j_gene: TRBJ1-4; v_gene: TRBV18
CDR3aa: CASSVLAGGGYEQFF; abundance: NA; j_gene: TRBJ2-1; v_gene: TRBV18